These 13 T cell receptor beta chains share one sample of origin, sequenced in a study of technical replicates of blood from a handful of donors. Using immunoSEQ multiplex PCR, the repertoire was profiled, and TCRdb retains in-frame clones only, with some absent. The table has 65,000 to 80,000 clones, under 99% seen once. Material for sequencing was T cells isolated from PBMCs. The receptors originated from a human donor in good health.

The chain joins TRBV19 to TRBJ2-3; 10 positions match TRBD1. CDR1 LNHDA and CDR2 SQIVND come from the germline V gene (reference sequence). The CDR3 totals 15 residues. V lost 5 bases, J lost 5 bases, and 7 bases stayed unmatched. Here the CDR3 DNA reads TGTGCCAGTAGTCCCCGACAGGGGGCTATAGATACGCAGTATTTT. Amino acids: CASSPRQGAIDTQYF.

The rearrangement uses TRBV2 and TRBJ2-1; 8 bases align to TRBD2. Germline CDR1 and CDR2: SNHLY and FYNNEI. The V gene end was trimmed by 8 bases and the J gene end by 4 bases; junction bases not matched to a gene: 13. The CDR3 is 16 amino acids. The CDR3 protein is CASHKSGGPLYNEQFF. For the CDR3, the DNA is TGTGCCAGCCATAAGTCGGGAGGGCCCTTATACAATGAGCAGTTCTTC.

This chain links TRBV5-1 with TRBJ2-1; D is unclear. The length of the CDR3 is 15 residues. Germline V gene lookup returns CDR1 SGHRS and CDR2 YFSETQ. V was clipped by 0 bases and J by 0 bases, with 7 bases between them. The CDR3 here is CASSLGRSSYNEQFF. DNA of the CDR3: TGCGCCAGCAGCTTGGGTCGTAGCTCCTACAATGAGCAGTTCTTC.

This chain connects TRBV28 to TRBJ2-7; the match to TRBD2 covers 8 bases. This CDR3 spans 14 amino acids. The V segment lost 4 bases and the J segment 6 bases; nucleotides outside the gene matches: 8. The germline V gene has CDR1 MDHEN and CDR2 SYDVKM. CDR3 DNA sequence: TGTGCCAGCAGTTCGGGACTAGAGGGTACCGAGCAGTACTTC. This gives the protein CASSSGLEGTEQYF.

This CDR3 reads CASSVQGVANQPQHF. The CDR3 DNA is TGTGCCAGCAGTGTCCAGGGGGTGGCCAATCAGCCCCAGCATTTT. The V call is TRBV6-1, the J call TRBJ1-5, with 7 bases lining up with TRBD1. Germline-derived CDR1 and CDR2 are MNHNS and SASEGT. This CDR3 comprises 15 residues. Losses at the gene ends were 4 bases for V and 3 bases for J; bases not matched to a gene: 6.

The rearrangement links TRBV28 to TRBJ2-7, with TRBD1 identical over 10 bases. The germline V gene encodes CDR1 MDHEN and CDR2 SYDVKM. The J segment lost 2 bases and the V segment lost 6 bases, leaving 4 bases of the junction unmatched. The CDR3 spans 14 residues. CDR3 protein: CASRTDRGPYEQYF. Written as DNA, the CDR3 is TGTGCCAGCAGAACCGACAGGGGGCCCTACGAGCAGTACTTC.

The V gene is TRBV10-3, the J gene TRBJ2-5; 9 nucleotides agree with TRBD2. Germline V lookup: CDR1 ENHRY, CDR2 SYGVKD. With V trimmed by 0 bases and J by 5 bases, 7 bases remained unmatched. The CDR3 contains 16 residues. CDR3 nucleotides: TGTGCCATCAGTGAGTCGATTAGCGGGAGTACGGAGACCCAGTACTTC. Translating it yields CAISESISGSTETQYF.

The rearrangement joins TRBV5-1 to TRBJ2-5; TRBD1 matches 8 bases. The CDR3 contains 15 residues. V was clipped by 4 bases and J by 5 bases; unmatched bases: 10. From germline, CDR1 is SGHRS and CDR2 YFSETQ. This CDR3 is CASSIHGQGEETQYF. CDR3 nucleotide sequence: TGCGCCAGCAGCATCCATGGACAGGGTGAGGAGACCCAGTACTTC.

V usage is TRBV19 and J usage is TRBJ1-1; unclear D gene. Trimming cost V 3 bases and J 0 bases, with 14 bases left between them. CDR1 and CDR2 (germline): LNHDA, SQIVND (reference sequence). CDR3 length: 16 residues. CDR3 amino acids: CASSIPRAGMNTEAFF. The CDR3 coding sequence is TGTGCCAGTAGTATCCCTCGGGCGGGGATGAACACTGAAGCTTTCTTT.

This sequence joins TRBV4-2 and TRBJ1-2; TRBD1 might be the D (5 bases). There are 12 residues in the CDR3. CDR1 and CDR2 (germline): LGHNA, YNFKEQ. V gave up 6 bases and J gave up 4 bases, with 9 bases separating them. The CDR3 DNA sequence: TGTGCCAGCAGGGGGGGATCCTATGGCTACACCTTC. It codes for CASRGGSYGYTF.

The chain employs TRBV29-1 and TRBJ2-5, with D unclear. This CDR3 is 12 amino acids long. The V and J ends lost 6 bases and 5 bases respectively, with 13 bases between them. Germline V gene data show CDR1 as SQVTM and CDR2 as ANQGSEA. The CDR3 sequence is CSVLVNRETQYF. Written as DNA, the CDR3 is TGCAGCGTCCTAGTCAATCGGGAGACCCAGTACTTC.

V gene TRBV2 combines with J gene TRBJ2-7; no clear D. Germline-derived CDR1 and CDR2 are SNHLY and FYNNEI. The CDR3 sequence is 10 residues long. The V gene lost 11 bases and the J gene lost 4 bases, with 9 bases spanning the gap. In DNA form, the CDR3 reads TGTGCCGCTGGCCAGTACGAGCAGTACTTC. This codes for CAAGQYEQYF.

V is TRBV30 and J is TRBJ1-1; 9 nucleotides line up with TRBD1. J lost 1 base, V lost 5 bases, and 11 bases had no gene match. Germline V gene lookup returns CDR1 GTSNPN and CDR2 SVGIG (reference sequence). This CDR3 has 16 amino acids. The CDR3 sequence: CAWLHRGRERNTEAFF. The CDR3 DNA reads as TGTGCCTGGTTACACAGGGGGCGAGAAAGGAACACTGAAGCTTTCTTT.